Below, 10 T cell receptor beta chains from the same sample are listed, as sequenced in a study of shared clonotypes between healthy human individuals. Libraries were prepared by immunoSEQ multiplex PCR; TCRdb keeps only in-frame clonotypes and omits some of them. This sample carries over a million clones, roughly 74% of them seen once, and the ten largest clones take 0.5% to 0.6%. The material sequenced was memory CD4+ T cells from PBMCs. Stated subset: CD45RA-negative fraction. The receptors come from a man between 18 and 29 years old in good health. Some clones in this sample may be carry-over from other donors' samples.

This chain uses TRBV4-1 with TRBJ2-7, with D perhaps assigned TRBD1 or TRBD2 (6 bases each). This CDR3 contains 18 residues. V was cut by 3 bases and J by 7 bases, with 28 bases left in between. Germline V gives CDR1 MGHRA, CDR2 YSYEKL. The CDR3 loop is CASSHDPRTRPRGGEQYF. In DNA form, the CDR3 reads TGCGCCAGCAGCCACGACCCGAGAACCCGCCCCAGAGGGGGGGAGCAGTACTTC.

The V call is TRBV7-3, the J call TRBJ2-7; 7 positions match TRBD1. The J segment lost 12 bases and the V segment lost 5 bases, leaving 16 bases of the junction unmatched. The CDR3 consists of 14 residues. CDR1 is SGHTA, CDR2 FQGTGA, per germline. The CDR3 reads CASSPRGQSEIRYF. In nucleotides, the CDR3 is TGTGCCAGCAGCCCTCGGGGACAGAGTGAGATCCGGTACTTC.

V usage is TRBV4-1 and J usage is TRBJ2-7; D is possibly TRBD1 or TRBD2 (6 bases each). Germline values: CDR1 MGHRA, CDR2 YSYEKL. V lost 2 bases, J lost 4 bases, and 15 bases lay in between. The CDR3 consists of 15 residues. Here the CDR3 DNA reads TGCGCCAGCAGCCAAACTCTGGGGGGCCAATACGAGCAGTACTTC. Its translation: CASSQTLGGQYEQYF.

J is TRBJ2-7 and V is TRBV7-2, with D unclear. CDR1 and CDR2 from the germline V gene are SGHTA and FQGNSA. Trimming took off 0 bases at V and 9 bases at J, with 9 bases between the two ends. CDR3 length: 12 residues. The CDR3 spells CASSLAVSRQYF. The CDR3 nucleotides read TGTGCCAGCAGCTTAGCGGTGTCTCGGCAGTACTTC.

The CDR3 bases are TGTGCCAGCACCCACGGGAGGGGGACTGGGGCCAACGTCCTGACTTTC. Amino acids: CASTHGRGTGANVLTF. The genes are TRBV28 and TRBJ2-6; 8 bases match TRBD2. The CDR3 spans 16 residues. V was pared by 7 bases and J by 2 bases, with 7 bases of the junction left unmatched. Germline lookup yields CDR1 MDHEN and CDR2 SYDVKM.

The chain couples TRBV27 to TRBJ2-7; D perhaps matches TRBD2 (6 bases). Germline-derived CDR1 and CDR2 are MNHEY and SMNVEV (reference sequence). Deletions cut 5 bases from V and 2 bases from J, with 16 bases between. The CDR3 runs 15 residues. For the CDR3, the DNA is TGTGCCAGCAGTCATCTAGCGAAACTTGCCTACGAGCAGTACTTC. Amino acids: CASSHLAKLAYEQYF.

The gene calls are TRBV23-1 and TRBJ1-1; D uncertain. TRBV23-1 is placed among ORFs of uncertain function. This CDR3 is built from 15 residues. V was trimmed by 8 bases and J by 0 bases, leaving 16 bases between them. The CDR3 bases are TGCGCCAGCCCTCTTGGGGAATCCATGAACACTGAAGCTTTCTTT. Protein sequence: CASPLGESMNTEAFF.

This chain uses TRBV19 with TRBJ2-6, with TRBD2 matching over 7 bases. The V gene end was trimmed by 3 bases and the J gene end by 10 bases; junction bases not matched to a gene: 6. The CDR3 is 14 amino acids. Germline V gives CDR1 LNHDA, CDR2 SQIVND (reference sequence). The CDR3 nucleotides read TGTGCCAGTAGTATCGGGGGAGGGCCTAACGTCCTGACTTTC. Translated, it gives CASSIGGGPNVLTF.

Worth noting for this clone: This CDR3 is also generated by other DNA sequences in the sample. The V and J genes are TRBV2 and TRBJ2-7, with D uncertain. Trimming stripped 6 bases from V and 1 base from J, with 4 bases between. The CDR3 runs to 11 residues. Per germline, CDR1 SNHLY and CDR2 FYNNEI. The CDR3 reads CASRQSYEQYF. The CDR3 DNA follows: TGTGCCAGCAGACAGTCCTACGAGCAGTACTTC.

This chain joins TRBV13 and TRBJ2-3, with 11 bases fitting TRBD2. Germline V gene lookup returns CDR1 PRHDT and CDR2 FYEKMQ (reference sequence). The CDR3 consists of 18 residues. Trimming at V came to 5 bases and at J to 6 bases, leaving 16 bases not matched to a gene. The CDR3 region is CASSPAPGTSGRYDTQYF. CDR3 coding DNA: TGTGCCAGCAGCCCCGCCCCCGGGACTAGCGGTCGTTATGATACGCAGTATTTT. Together with reference TRBV13 and TRBJ2-3, the CDR3 gives the full variable domain: AAGVIQSPRHLIKEKRETATLKCYPIPRHDTVYWYQQGPGQDPQFLISFYEKMQSDKGSIPDRFSAQQFSDYHSELNMSSLELGDSALYFCASSPAPGTSGRYDTQYFGPGTRLTVL.